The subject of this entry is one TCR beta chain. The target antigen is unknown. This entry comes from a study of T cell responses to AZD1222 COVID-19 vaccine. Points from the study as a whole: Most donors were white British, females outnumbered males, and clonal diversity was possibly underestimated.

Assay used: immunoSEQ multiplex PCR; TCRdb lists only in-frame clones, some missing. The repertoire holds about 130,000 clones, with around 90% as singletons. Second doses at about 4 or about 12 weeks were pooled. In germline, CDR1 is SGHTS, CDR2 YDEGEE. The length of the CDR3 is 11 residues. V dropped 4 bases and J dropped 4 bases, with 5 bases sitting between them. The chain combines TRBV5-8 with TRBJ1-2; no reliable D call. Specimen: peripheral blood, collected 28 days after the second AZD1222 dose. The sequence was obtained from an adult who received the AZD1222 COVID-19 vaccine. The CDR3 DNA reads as TGTGCCAGCAGCCCGAGCTATGGCTACACCTTC. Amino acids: CASSPSYGYTF.